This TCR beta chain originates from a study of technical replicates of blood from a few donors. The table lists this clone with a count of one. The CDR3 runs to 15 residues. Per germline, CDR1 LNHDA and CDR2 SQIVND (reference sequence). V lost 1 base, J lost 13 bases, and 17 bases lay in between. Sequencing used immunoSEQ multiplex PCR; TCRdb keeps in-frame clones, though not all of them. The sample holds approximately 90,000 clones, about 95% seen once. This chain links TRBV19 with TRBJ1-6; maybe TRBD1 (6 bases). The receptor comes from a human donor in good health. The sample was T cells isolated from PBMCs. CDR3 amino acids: CASSIGAGAFAPLHF. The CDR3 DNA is TGTGCCAGTAGTATAGGGGCAGGGGCTTTTGCTCCCCTCCACTTT.